The rows below give T cell receptor beta chains drawn from one sample of a study of OX40 agonist ivuxolimab in advanced cancers. Using immunoSEQ multiplex PCR, the repertoire was profiled, and TCRdb retains in-frame clones only, with some absent. The table shows some 19,000 clones, with approximately 83% occurring only once. The sample in question was CD4+ or CD8+ T cells sorted from blood, obtained in a trial of the OX40 agonist ivuxolimab. These receptors were obtained from an adult with an advanced solid tumor such as melanoma, head and neck, liver or kidney cancer. Each CDR3 is given with its conserved first and last residue. A D gene is named only where the DNA matches it firmly. Expanded clones are given a class, and other clones once, few, many or no size at all.

TRBV30	-	TRBD2	TRBJ2-1	CALRDYRSVQFF	TGTGCCCTCCGGGACTATCGTTCGGTGCAGTTCTTC
TRBV20-1	-	TRBD1	TRBJ2-7	CSASLGGQKYF	TGCAGTGCTAGTTTAGGGGGCCAGAAGTACTTC
TRBV4-1	-	-	TRBJ2-1	CASSQARGGNEQFF	TGCGCCAGCAGCCAAGCGAGGGGGGGCAATGAGCAGTTCTTC
TRBV27	-	-	TRBJ1-1	CASNGDPGTEAFF	TGTGCCAGCAATGGGGATCCGGGTACTGAAGCTTTCTTT
TRBV6-5	-	-	TRBJ1-6	CASGGGSSPLHF	TGTGCCAGCGGTGGGGGGAGTTCACCCCTCCACTTT
TRBV27	-	-	TRBJ1-1	CASSSWAANTEAFF	TGTGCCAGCAGTTCGTGGGCAGCAAACACTGAAGCTTTCTTT
TRBV15	-	TRBD2	TRBJ2-5	CATSLRSGGQETQYF	TGTGCCACCAGTTTACGATCGGGGGGTCAAGAGACCCAGTACTTC
TRBV6-1	many	-	TRBJ2-7	CASSDTQGYEQYF	TGTGCCAGCAGTGACACACAGGGCTACGAGCAGTACTTC
TRBV2	once	-	TRBJ1-1	CASSVSGYTEAFF	TGTGCCAGCAGTGTTTCCGGATACACTGAAGCTTTCTTT
TRBV5-6	-	-	TRBJ2-5	CASSSSPDLQETQYF	TGTGCCAGCAGCTCGAGCCCTGACCTCCAAGAGACCCAGTACTTC
TRBV6-5	-	-	TRBJ1-2	CASSYSGQVYYGYTF	TGTGCCAGCAGTTACTCGGGTCAGGTATACTATGGCTACACCTTC
TRBV5-1	-	-	TRBJ2-7	CASSLEPTGNEQYF	TGCGCCAGCAGCTTGGAGCCAACAGGGAACGAGCAGTACTTC